These 17 T cell receptor beta chains came from one sample sequenced in a study of identical twins. TCRdb itself ran the 5' RACE reads through MiXCR, one entry per CDR3 protein. In the table there are 200,000 to 250,000 distinct CDR3 sequences, 6% to 7% of which are singletons. The same specimen was also included in a second study, on T cells expressing NK-cell markers.

Sample: CD8+ T cells sorted from blood. The receptors derive from a woman between 18 and 30 years old in good health.

This clonotype was seen repeatedly, ten times or more. The gene calls are TRBV12-3 or TRBV12-4 and TRBJ2-7, with D unresolved. Deletions cut 5 bases from V and 2 bases from J, with 10 bases between. There are 13 residues in the CDR3. The chain's CDR3 is CASSGYTTYEQYF. For the CDR3, the DNA is TGTGCCAGCAGTGGCTACACGACCTACGAGCAGTACTTC.

This clonotype was counted a few times. The V call is TRBV5-1, the J call TRBJ2-1, with D perhaps TRBD2 (7 bases). The V end was cut by 5 bases, the J end by 3 bases, with 12 bases between. The CDR3 sequence is 14 residues long. Germline assignment: CDR1 SGHRS and CDR2 YFSETQ. The CDR3 DNA reads TGCGCCAGCAGTGGAGGGGGGGTCTACAATGAGCAGTTCTTC. It encodes CASSGGGVYNEQFF.

This clonotype occurred a few times. The V and J genes are TRBV12-3 or TRBV12-4 and TRBJ2-7; D may correspond to TRBD1 or TRBD2 (5 bases each). V shed 5 bases and J shed 6 bases, with 14 bases lying between them. This CDR3 has 13 residues. The CDR3: CASSPPGRVEQYF. CDR3 coding DNA: TGTGCCAGCAGTCCGCCGGGGCGGGTCGAGCAGTACTTC.

This clonotype was counted ten times or more. This chain joins TRBV11-2 and TRBJ2-3; D may be TRBD2 (6 bases). The CDR3 contains 18 residues. V was cut by 0 bases and J by 0 bases, with 16 bases left in between. Germline V gives CDR1 SGHAT, CDR2 FQNNGV. CDR3 nucleotide sequence: TGTGCCAGCAGCTTAGAAGATGCGCTTAGCGGAAGCACAGATACGCAGTATTTT. It yields the protein CASSLEDALSGSTDTQYF.

The rearrangement uses TRBV9 and TRBJ1-6; the match to TRBD1 covers 7 bases. The germline CDR1 and CDR2 sequences are SGDLS and YYNGEE. The trim removed 4 bases at V and 6 bases at J, leaving 7 bases unmatched. The CDR3 is 15 residues long. CDR3 sequence reads: CASSLTTGINSPLHF. The CDR3 bases are TGTGCCAGCAGCCTAACGACAGGGATTAATTCACCCCTCCACTTT. Full variable domain (rest looked up from reference TRBV9 and TRBJ1-6): DSGVTQTPKHLITATGQRVTLRCSPRSGDLSVYWYQQSLDQGLQFLIQYYNGEERAKGNILERFSAQQFPDLHSELNLSSLELGDSALYFCASSLTTGINSPLHFGNGTRLTVT.

This clonotype has just one count. The chain carries TRBV27 and TRBJ2-7, with D tentatively TRBD1 or TRBD2 (5 bases each). The ends were cut back, 9 bases at V and 2 bases at J, with 11 bases in the middle. This CDR3 contains 12 residues. Germline CDR1 is MNHEY and CDR2 is SMNVEV (reference sequence). CDR3: CASRDGPYEQYF. CDR3 nucleotides: TGTGCCAGTAGGGACGGGCCCTACGAGCAGTACTTC.

This rearrangement joins TRBV30 to TRBJ2-7; maybe TRBD1 (5 bases). The CDR3 extends over 12 amino acids. The ends were cut back, 3 bases at V and 3 bases at J, with 9 bases in the middle. Germline V gene data show CDR1 as GTSNPN and CDR2 as SVGIG (reference sequence). The CDR3 coding sequence is TGTGCCTGGAGCCCACAGGACTACGAGCAGTACTTC. Protein: CAWSPQDYEQYF.

The chain combines TRBV7-9 with TRBJ1-1; 7 bases agree with TRBD1. V gave up 0 bases and J gave up 0 bases; unmatched junction bases: 1. Germline values: CDR1 SEHNR, CDR2 FQNEAQ (reference sequence). The CDR3 is 15 residues long. The CDR3 spells CASSLAQGLNTEAFF. Here the CDR3 DNA reads TGTGCCAGCAGCTTAGCACAGGGGCTGAACACTGAAGCTTTCTTT. Filled out from reference TRBV7-9 and TRBJ1-1, the complete variable domain reads DTGVSQNPRHKITKRGQNVTFRCDPISEHNRLYWYRQTLGQGPEFLTYFQNEAQLEKSRLLSDRFSAERPKGSFSTLEIQRTEQGDSAMYLCASSLAQGLNTEAFFGQGTRLTVV.

The gene calls are TRBV27 and TRBJ1-5, with 7 bases lining up with TRBD1. The germline gives CDR1 MNHEY, CDR2 SMNVEV (reference sequence). The CDR3 extends over 13 amino acids. V was clipped by 6 bases and J by 6 bases; unmatched bases: 5. DNA of the CDR3: TGTGCCAGCAGCCTGACAGGGACTCAGCCCCAGCATTTT. Protein product: CASSLTGTQPQHF.

This clonotype was detected many times. The J gene is TRBJ2-3, the V gene TRBV29-1, with a weak D call TRBD1 (6 bases). CDR3 length equals 13 residues. The V end was cut by 7 bases, the J end by 2 bases, with 13 bases between. Germline CDR1 and CDR2: SQVTM and ANQGSEA. CDR3 loop: CSAADRYTDTQYF. DNA of the CDR3: TGCAGCGCGGCGGACAGATACACAGATACGCAGTATTTT.

Only a few counts were recorded for this clonotype. This chain joins TRBV15 and TRBJ1-2; 7 nucleotides agree with TRBD1. V shed 0 bases and J 7 bases; nucleotides not matched to a gene: 2. The CDR3 sequence is 13 residues long. The germline V gene encodes CDR1 LNHNV and CDR2 YYDKDF (reference sequence). CDR3 in DNA: TGTGCCACCAGCAGAGACAGGGGGTCTGGCTACACCTTC. It encodes CATSRDRGSGYTF.

This sequence joins TRBV9 and TRBJ2-7; 8 bases fit TRBD2. Germline CDR1 is SGDLS and CDR2 is YYNGEE. The CDR3 length is 14 residues. The junction had 3 bases not matched to a gene; V was cut back by 0 bases and J by 4 bases. The CDR3 DNA reads as TGTGCCAGCAGCGTAGAAGGCGGGGGGTACGAGCAGTACTTC. Residues: CASSVEGGGYEQYF.

At least ten counts were recorded for this clonotype. One end of the junction is discordant with germline, which a read error may explain. The chain combines TRBV12-3 or TRBV12-4 with TRBJ2-6; possibly TRBD1 for D (6 bases). CDR3 length: 17 amino acids. The CDR3 loop is CASTLTGSPSGANVLTF. The CDR3 DNA sequence: TGTGCCAGCACTTTAACAGGGTCCCCCTCTGGGGCCAACGTCCTGACTTTC.

Comments on this clonotype: Mismatch with germline at one junction end may stem from a read error. J is TRBJ2-3 and V is TRBV2; 10 bases match TRBD2. Looked up from germline, CDR1 is SNHLY and CDR2 is FYNNEI. The CDR3 extends over 19 amino acids. The CDR3 DNA reads TGTACCAGCAGTTTTTCGCTAGCGGGGGCCGGGGGGAGCACAGATACGCAGTATTTT. It yields the protein CTSSFSLAGAGGSTDTQYF.

This clonotype has more than one count but fewer than ten. The chain carries TRBV3-1 and TRBJ2-1; D unresolved. The germline V gene encodes CDR1 LGHDT and CDR2 YNNKEL (reference sequence). This CDR3 has 15 residues. The V gene lost 0 bases and the J gene lost 7 bases, with 13 bases spanning the gap. The CDR3 loop is CASSQEPSPGNEQFF. The CDR3 DNA is TGTGCCAGCAGCCAAGAACCCTCTCCTGGGAATGAGCAGTTCTTC.

This clonotype was counted at least ten times. The gene calls are TRBV7-9 and TRBJ1-1; TRBD1 might be the D (6 bases). Per the germline V gene, CDR1 is SEHNR and CDR2 is FQNEAQ (reference sequence). The CDR3 has 15 residues. V was pared by 2 bases and J by 0 bases, with 10 bases between. The CDR3 nucleotides read TGTGCCAGCAGCTTATATAGGGGGATGAACACTGAAGCTTTCTTT. This translates into CASSLYRGMNTEAFF.

DNA of the CDR3: TGTGCCAGCAGCCCCTCCTCAGGGCGAACTGAAGCTTTCTTT. Amino acid sequence: CASSPSSGRTEAFF. This rearrangement joins TRBV7-9 to TRBJ1-1, with D perhaps TRBD1 (5 bases). Trimming pared 5 bases from V and 5 bases from J, leaving 15 bases between. Germline values: CDR1 SEHNR, CDR2 FQNEAQ (reference sequence). The CDR3 contains 14 residues.